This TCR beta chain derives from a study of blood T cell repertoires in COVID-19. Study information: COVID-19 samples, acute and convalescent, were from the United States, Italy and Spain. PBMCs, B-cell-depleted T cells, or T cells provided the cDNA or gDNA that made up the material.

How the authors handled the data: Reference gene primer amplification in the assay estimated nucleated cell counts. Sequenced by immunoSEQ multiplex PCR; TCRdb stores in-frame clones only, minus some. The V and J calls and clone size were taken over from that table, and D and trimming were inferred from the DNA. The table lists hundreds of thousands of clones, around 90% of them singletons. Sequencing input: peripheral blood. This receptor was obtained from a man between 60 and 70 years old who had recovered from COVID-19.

DNA of the CDR3: TGTGCCAGCAGCTATTGGAGGGATTTAAACGAGCAGTACTTC. Protein product: CASSYWRDLNEQYF. This chain uses TRBV7-4 with TRBJ2-7; perhaps TRBD2 as D (6 bases). V shed 4 bases and J shed 5 bases, with 15 bases lying between them. Germline V gives CDR1 SGHVT, CDR2 SQSDAQ. The CDR3 is 14 amino acids.